This passage covers 9 T cell receptor beta chains from one sample sequenced in a study of ipilimumab plus nivolumab after autologous stem cell transplantation (dated by TCRdb to about 2021). The library was generated by the immunoSEQ multiplex PCR assay. TCRdb retrieved this table from immuneACCESS and kept in-frame rearrangements only. Not all clones are present; in checked studies, unresolved V genes account for under half, and no reason is known for the remainder. This sample holds about 40,000 clones; 80% to 95% were observed only once. The top ten clones comprise approximately 0.92% of the sample. Sample: PBMCs, taken in a trial of ipilimumab plus nivolumab as post-transplant consolidation. The receptor set was obtained from a male donor with multiple myeloma.

The chain uses TRBV15 and TRBJ2-1; D might be TRBD1 (6 bases). This CDR3 region has 15 residues. Trimming took 0 bases from V and 9 from J, leaving 15 bases between them. Germline-derived CDR1 and CDR2 are LNHNV and YYDKDF (reference sequence). As DNA, the CDR3 is TGTGCCACCAGCAGAGACTACAGGGTTGGCAGTGAGCAGTTCTTC. It yields the protein CATSRDYRVGSEQFF.

This clone was counted a few times. This chain links TRBV7-2 with TRBJ2-1; D not certain. Germline assignment: CDR1 SGHTA and CDR2 FQGNSA. V was shortened by 2 bases and J by 8 bases, with 7 bases between the two germline ends. The CDR3 length is 12 residues. The CDR3, as DNA: TGTGCCAGCAGCTTAACCAGTCATGAGCAGTTCTTC. This translates into CASSLTSHEQFF. The complete variable domain, with remaining parts taken from reference TRBV7-2 and TRBJ2-1, reads GAGVSQSPSNKVTEKGKDVELRCDPISGHTALYWYRQSLGQGLEFLIYFQGNSAPDKSGLPSDRFSAERTGGSVSTLTIQRTQQEDSAVYLCASSLTSHEQFFGPGTRLTVL.

V gene TRBV4-3 combines with J gene TRBJ1-6; 7 positions agree with TRBD1. The CDR3 covers 13 residues. V shed 4 bases and J 10 bases; nucleotides not matched to a gene: 4. Germline V CDR1 and CDR2: LGHNA, YSLEER. The CDR3 spells CASSPQGGSPLHF. Here the CDR3 DNA reads TGCGCCAGCAGCCCCCAGGGGGGGTCACCCCTCCACTTT.

In DNA, the CDR3 is TGTGCCACCAGCCCCGTGGGCCATTTTAGAGAGACCCAGTACTTC. This codes for CATSPVGHFRETQYF. The rearrangement uses TRBV15 and TRBJ2-5; the D is unclear. Trimming pared 5 bases from V and 4 bases from J, leaving 17 bases between. The CDR3 spans 15 residues. CDR1 is LNHNV, CDR2 YYDKDF, per germline (reference sequence).

The chain couples TRBV5-6 to TRBJ2-1; tentatively, D is TRBD1 (6 bases). There are 15 residues in the CDR3. Germline V gives CDR1 SGHDT, CDR2 YYEEEE. V gave up 4 bases and J gave up 8 bases, with 19 bases separating them. The CDR3 here is CASSKGFQGSHEQFF. The CDR3 DNA is TGTGCCAGCAGCAAGGGATTCCAGGGGAGCCATGAGCAGTTCTTC.

The V call is TRBV7-2, the J call TRBJ2-5; D may be TRBD1 or TRBD2 (5 bases each). Germline CDR1 and CDR2: SGHTA and FQGNSA. The CDR3 is made up of 14 amino acids. The ends were cut back, 5 bases at V and 4 bases at J, with 14 bases in the middle. DNA for the CDR3: TGTGCCAGCAGCGGCCGGGGCCGGAGAGAGACCCAGTACTTC. Its protein product is CASSGRGRRETQYF. The variable domain in full, with the rest retrieved from reference TRBV7-2 and TRBJ2-5, is GAGVSQSPSNKVTEKGKDVELRCDPISGHTALYWYRQSLGQGLEFLIYFQGNSAPDKSGLPSDRFSAERTGGSVSTLTIQRTQQEDSAVYLCASSGRGRRETQYFGPGTRLLVL.

The CDR3 DNA reads TGTGCCAGCTCACCGGGACTTACGAACACCGGGGAGCTGTTTTTT. Translation: CASSPGLTNTGELFF. This chain uses TRBV18 with TRBJ2-2, with a tentative D call TRBD2 (6 bases). CDR1 and CDR2 from the germline V gene are KGHSH and LQKENI. The CDR3 is 15 residues long. The V end was cut by 3 bases, the J end by 0 bases, with 8 bases between.

The chain combines TRBV19 with TRBJ1-2; D not resolved. The germline V gene encodes CDR1 LNHDA and CDR2 SQIVND (reference sequence). The V end lost 1 base, the J end lost 0 bases, and 6 bases lay between the germline ends. The CDR3 spans 14 residues. The CDR3 sequence is CASSIAPANYGYTF. CDR3 in DNA: TGTGCCAGTAGTATAGCACCAGCTAACTATGGCTACACCTTC.

The gene calls are TRBV5-8 and TRBJ1-5; 10 nucleotides line up with TRBD1. This CDR3 is 17 amino acids long. With 4 bases clipped from V and 2 bases from J, the junction kept 9 bases outside the gene matches. The germline CDR1 and CDR2 sequences are SGHTS and YDEGEE. The chain's CDR3 is CASSIRQGAAGNQPQHF. CDR3 nucleotide sequence: TGTGCCAGCAGCATCAGACAGGGGGCCGCAGGCAATCAGCCCCAGCATTTT.